Following are 25 T cell receptor beta chains from one sample sequenced in a study of blood T cell repertoires in COVID-19. Assay used: immunoSEQ multiplex PCR; TCRdb lists only in-frame clones, some missing. This table holds about 57,000 clones, approximately 79% found once. Sequencing was done on a sample of peripheral blood. The receptors originated from a human donor in a cohort sampled during active COVID-19.

In its sample, this clone was seen many times. The V and J genes are TRBV7-8 and TRBJ2-1; 10 bases fit TRBD2. The CDR3 runs 14 residues. From germline, CDR1 is SGHVS and CDR2 FQNEAQ. V was pared by 7 bases and J by 3 bases, with 3 bases of the junction left unmatched. In DNA, the CDR3 is TGTGCCAGCACCGGGACTAGCGTCTACAATGAGCAGTTCTTC. Protein product: CASTGTSVYNEQFF.

This clone was counted a single time. CDR3 protein: CASSSGTSGSEQFF. CDR3 sequence (DNA): TGTGCCAGCAGTTCCGGGACTAGCGGGAGTGAGCAGTTCTTC. J is TRBJ2-1 and V is TRBV7-7; TRBD2 matches 14 bases. The CDR3 extends over 14 amino acids. J lost 9 bases, V lost 6 bases, and 4 bases had no gene match. Germline CDR1 reads SSHAT; CDR2 reads FNYEAQ (reference sequence).

CDR3 amino acids: CASHRDRGSCRNQPQHF. The CDR3 nucleotides are TGTGCCAGCCACCGGGACAGGGGGAGTTGTAGGAATCAGCCCCAGCATTTT. The chain carries TRBV11-3 and TRBJ1-5, with TRBD1 matching over 11 bases. V shed 8 bases and J 4 bases; nucleotides not matched to a gene: 13. This CDR3 has 17 amino acids. Germline CDR1 and CDR2: SGHNT and YENEEA. The full variable domain, in which reference TRBV11-3 and TRBJ1-5 provide the parts outside the CDR3, is EAGVVQSPRYKIIEKKQPVAFWCNPISGHNTLYWYLQNLGQGPELLIRYENEEAVDDSQLPKDRFSAERLKGVDSTLKIQPAELGDSAVYLCASHRDRGSCRNQPQHFGDGTRLSIL.

The V gene is TRBV7-9, the J gene TRBJ1-2, with 7 nucleotides matching TRBD1. The V and J ends lost 1 base and 4 bases, in that order; junction bases with no gene match: 6. This CDR3 is 15 amino acids long. The germline gives CDR1 SEHNR, CDR2 FQNEAQ (reference sequence). DNA of the CDR3: TGTGCCAGCAGCTTAGGGGACAGCTTCAGCTATGGCTACACCTTC. Translating it yields CASSLGDSFSYGYTF.

The chain uses TRBV28 and TRBJ2-7; D may be TRBD1 (6 bases). CDR1 and CDR2 from the germline V gene are MDHEN and SYDVKM. V was clipped by 4 bases and J by 2 bases, with 18 bases between them. CDR3 length equals 16 residues. In DNA form, the CDR3 reads TGTGCCAGCAGTTCCACCCCGGGCAGGGGAACCTACGAGCAGTACTTC. As protein: CASSSTPGRGTYEQYF. Filled out from reference TRBV28 and TRBJ2-7, the complete variable domain reads DVKVTQSSRYLVKRTGEKVFLECVQDMDHENMFWYRQDPGLGLRLIYFSYDVKMKEKGDIPEGYSVSREKKERFSLILESASTNQTSMYLCASSSTPGRGTYEQYFGPGTRLTVT.

This clone was detected only a few times. The chain is built from TRBV11-3 and TRBJ2-7; perhaps TRBD2 as D (7 bases). Germline V lookup: CDR1 SGHNT, CDR2 YENEEA. The V end lost 2 bases, the J end lost 3 bases, and 26 bases lay between the germline ends. This CDR3 spans 19 amino acids. In nucleotides, the CDR3 is TGTGCCAGCAGCTTATGGGTGGGGAGGGGGGAAACCCCCTTCTACGAGCAGTACTTC. Translating it yields CASSLWVGRGETPFYEQYF.

This rearrangement joins TRBV19 to TRBJ2-3; the match to TRBD2 covers 7 bases. CDR3 size: 13 residues. The germline V gene encodes CDR1 LNHDA and CDR2 SQIVND (reference sequence). Trimming took 6 bases from V and 5 from J; bases not matched to a gene: 5. CDR3 amino acids: CASSRGRGDTQYF. The CDR3 DNA reads TGTGCCAGTAGCCGGGGGAGGGGAGATACGCAGTATTTT.

The chain is built from TRBV9 and TRBJ1-6, with D perhaps TRBD1 (5 bases). V was shortened by 4 bases and J by 4 bases, with 12 bases between the two germline ends. This CDR3 has 15 amino acids. Per the germline V gene, CDR1 is SGDLS and CDR2 is YYNGEE. The CDR3 nucleotides read TGTGCCAGCAGCTCCCGACAGCAGTATAATTCACCCCTCCACTTT. It encodes CASSSRQQYNSPLHF. Together with reference TRBV9 and TRBJ1-6, the CDR3 gives the full variable domain: DSGVTQTPKHLITATGQRVTLRCSPRSGDLSVYWYQQSLDQGLQFLIQYYNGEERAKGNILERFSAQQFPDLHSELNLSSLELGDSALYFCASSSRQQYNSPLHFGNGTRLTVT.

This rearrangement joins TRBV27 to TRBJ2-3; 8 nucleotides match TRBD2. J was trimmed by 0 bases and V by 6 bases; bases with no gene match: 5. Germline V gene sequence: CDR1 MNHEY, CDR2 SMNVEV (reference sequence). The CDR3 has 15 amino acids. The CDR3 loop reads CASRPSGRSTDTQYF. The CDR3 bases are TGTGCCAGCAGACCAAGCGGGAGAAGCACAGATACGCAGTATTTT.

V usage is TRBV6-1 and J usage is TRBJ1-2; 8 nucleotides align to TRBD1. CDR1 and CDR2 from the germline V gene are MNHNS and SASEGT. V shed 4 bases and J 0 bases; nucleotides not matched to a gene: 7. CDR3 length equals 16 residues. The CDR3 DNA is TGTGCCAGCAGTGGCGGACAGGGCCCAGCTAACTATGGCTACACCTTC. Protein: CASSGGQGPANYGYTF.

The chain joins TRBV7-9 to TRBJ2-1; TRBD2 matches 12 bases. The CDR3 totals 12 residues. Germline CDR1 is SEHNR and CDR2 is FQNEAQ (reference sequence). Losses at the gene ends were 8 bases for V and 12 bases for J; bases not matched to a gene: 5. CDR3: CASSSGRAGQFF. DNA of the CDR3: TGTGCCAGCTCTAGCGGGAGGGCCGGGCAGTTCTTC.

This sequence joins TRBV3-1 (or the pseudogene TRBV3-2) and TRBJ2-2; TRBD1 matches at 8 bases. The CDR3 runs 16 residues. The J segment lost 1 base and the V segment lost 0 bases, leaving 1 base of the junction unmatched. The germline gives CDR1 LGHDT, CDR2 YNNKEL (reference sequence). For the CDR3, the DNA is TGTGCCAGCAGCCAAGAGGGACAGGTGAACACCGGGGAGCTGTTTTTT. Translated: CASSQEGQVNTGELFF.

The chain has TRBV2 and TRBJ2-1; a weak D match, TRBD2 (7 bases). The germline CDR1 and CDR2 sequences are SNHLY and FYNNEI. Trimming took 8 bases from V and 5 from J, leaving 16 bases between them. This CDR3 contains 14 residues. CDR3 sequence (DNA): TGTGCCAGCGGGTGGGCGGGGGCTAACAATGAGCAGTTCTTC. Translating it yields CASGWAGANNEQFF.

The J gene is TRBJ2-2, the V gene TRBV7-3; TRBD2 matches at 12 bases. V was clipped by 5 bases and J by 6 bases; unmatched bases: 10. This CDR3 contains 17 residues. Per germline, CDR1 SGHTA and CDR2 FQGTGA. CDR3 residues: CASSKQGLAGGPGELFF. The CDR3 DNA reads as TGTGCCAGCAGCAAACAGGGGCTAGCGGGAGGGCCCGGGGAGCTGTTTTTT. The full variable domain, with the rest looked up from reference TRBV7-3 and TRBJ2-2, is GAGVSQTPSNKVTEKGKYVELRCDPISGHTALYWYRQSLGQGPEFLIYFQGTGAADDSGLPNDRFFAVRPEGSVSTLKIQRTERGDSAVYLCASSKQGLAGGPGELFFGEGSRLTVL.

The J gene is TRBJ1-2, the V gene TRBV5-1, with D unresolved. CDR3 size: 13 residues. CDR1 SGHRS and CDR2 YFSETQ come from the germline V gene. V lost 2 bases to trimming and J lost 2 bases, with 7 bases between them. CDR3 sequence reads: CASSFEGNYGYTF. The CDR3 bases are TGCGCCAGCAGCTTCGAGGGCAACTATGGCTACACCTTC.

V and J are TRBV7-3 and TRBJ2-3, with 7 bases aligning to TRBD1. The germline V gene has CDR1 SGHTA and CDR2 FQGTGA. V shed 3 bases and J 6 bases; nucleotides not matched to a gene: 6. This CDR3 has 14 residues. Here the CDR3 reads CASSFRQGGDTQYF. CDR3 coding DNA: TGTGCCAGCAGCTTTCGACAGGGTGGGGATACGCAGTATTTT. Based on the CDR3 plus reference TRBV7-3 and TRBJ2-3, the full variable domain is GAGVSQTPSNKVTEKGKYVELRCDPISGHTALYWYRQSLGQGPEFLIYFQGTGAADDSGLPNDRFFAVRPEGSVSTLKIQRTERGDSAVYLCASSFRQGGDTQYFGPGTRLTVL.

This clone was seen just once. The chain employs TRBV4-1 and TRBJ2-7, with 8 positions matching TRBD1. V trimming: 4 bases; J trimming: 0 bases; junction bases outside the gene matches: 5. CDR3 length: 15 residues. From germline, CDR1 is MGHRA and CDR2 YSYEKL. The DNA for the CDR3 is TGCGCCAGCAGCCGCGACAGGGGAGGCTCCTACGAGCAGTACTTC. Translation gives CASSRDRGGSYEQYF.

The chain's CDR3 is CASSRTANTGELFF. The CDR3 coding sequence is TGTGCCAGCAGCAGGACAGCGAACACCGGGGAGCTGTTTTTT. V and J are TRBV7-3 and TRBJ2-2, with a possible D match to TRBD1 (6 bases). This CDR3 has 14 residues. Germline V CDR1 and CDR2: SGHTA, FQGTGA. V shed 5 bases and J shed 0 bases, with 7 bases lying between them.

The chain is built from TRBV29-1 and TRBJ2-5, with D tentatively TRBD1 (5 bases). The CDR3 totals 13 residues. V was trimmed by 4 bases and J by 2 bases, leaving 11 bases between them. The germline V gene encodes CDR1 SQVTM and CDR2 ANQGSEA. The CDR3 region has the DNA TGCAGCGTTGGGAGACAGACACAAGAGACCCAGTACTTC. Amino acid sequence: CSVGRQTQETQYF.

V gene TRBV28 combines with J gene TRBJ2-7; the D is unclear. V was cut by 2 bases and J by 5 bases, with 7 bases left in between. CDR1 is MDHEN, CDR2 SYDVKM, per germline. CDR3 length: 12 residues. CDR3 sequence reads: CASSLEVHEQYF. CDR3 coding DNA: TGTGCCAGCAGTTTAGAGGTCCACGAGCAGTACTTC.

The chain has TRBV6-5 and TRBJ2-1; no reliable D call. Germline CDR1 reads MNHEY; CDR2 reads SVGAGI. V was clipped by 7 bases and J by 3 bases, with 10 bases between them. The CDR3 runs 13 residues. The CDR3 protein is CASNPSNYNEQFF. The CDR3 DNA reads TGTGCCAGCAATCCATCCAACTACAATGAGCAGTTCTTC.

The V and J genes are TRBV18 and TRBJ2-1; 10 nucleotides align to TRBD2. With V trimmed by 3 bases and J by 7 bases, 18 bases remained unmatched. Germline V CDR1 and CDR2: KGHSH, LQKENI. The CDR3 totals 19 residues. For the CDR3, the DNA is TGTGCCAGCTCACCCAACCGGGCTAGCGGGAGTGGATGGGAGAATGAGCAGTTCTTC. Its protein product is CASSPNRASGSGWENEQFF. Drawing the rest from reference TRBV18 and TRBJ2-1, the complete variable domain is NAGVMQNPRHLVRRRGQEARLRCSPMKGHSHVYWYRQLPEEGLKFMVYLQKENIIDESGMPKERFSAEFPKEGPSILRIQQVVRGDSAAYFCASSPNRASGSGWENEQFFGPGTRLTVL.

The chain recombines TRBV7-8 with TRBJ2-7; D is possibly TRBD1 (6 bases). Trimming cost V 0 bases and J 3 bases, with 12 bases left between them. There are 15 residues in the CDR3. The germline V gene encodes CDR1 SGHVS and CDR2 FQNEAQ. The DNA for the CDR3 is TGTGCCAGCAGCTTAGCGGGGGACACCGACTACGAGCAGTACTTC. This translates into CASSLAGDTDYEQYF.

The chain carries TRBV7-9 and TRBJ1-5, with 7 bases fitting TRBD1. Germline lookup yields CDR1 SEHNR and CDR2 FQNEAQ (reference sequence). CDR3 length equals 18 residues. Trimming took 2 bases from V and 4 from J; bases not matched to a gene: 14. The DNA for the CDR3 is TGTGCCAGCAGCTTATCGACCCCAGGGGGGAGCGGGAATCAGCCCCAGCATTTT. The encoded protein is CASSLSTPGGSGNQPQHF.

The chain recombines TRBV4-1 with TRBJ2-7; 8 bases are shared with TRBD2. Germline assignment: CDR1 MGHRA and CDR2 YSYEKL. CDR3 size: 15 residues. After removal of 0 bases from V and 2 bases from J, the junction contained 3 bases not matched to a gene. Written as DNA, the CDR3 is TGCGCCAGCAGCCAAGAGGAGCGGGGGACCTACGAGCAGTACTTC. Its protein product is CASSQEERGTYEQYF.